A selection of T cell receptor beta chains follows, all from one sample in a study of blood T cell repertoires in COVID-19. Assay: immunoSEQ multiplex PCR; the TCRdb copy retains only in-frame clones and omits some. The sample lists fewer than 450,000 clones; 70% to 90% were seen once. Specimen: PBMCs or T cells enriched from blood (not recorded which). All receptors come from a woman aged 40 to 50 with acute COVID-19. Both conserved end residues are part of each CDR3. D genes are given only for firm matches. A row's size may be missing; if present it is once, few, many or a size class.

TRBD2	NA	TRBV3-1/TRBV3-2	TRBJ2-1	TGTGCCAGCAGTCCTAATGGACTAGCCAGAATCAATGAGCAGTTCTTC	CASSPNGLARINEQFF
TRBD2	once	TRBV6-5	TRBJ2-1	TGTGCCAGCACCCCGACTAGCGAAATCAATGAGCAGTTCTTC	CASTPTSEINEQFF
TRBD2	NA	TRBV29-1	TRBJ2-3	TGCAGCGTTGATAGCGGGGGCGCCTCGGGAGATACGCAGTATTTT	CSVDSGGASGDTQYF
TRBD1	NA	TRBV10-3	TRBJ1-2	TGTGCCAACCGAGACAGGGCTGTTGGCTACACCTTC	CANRDRAVGYTF
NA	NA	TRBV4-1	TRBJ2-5	TGCGCCAGCAGCCACCCCAGGCAGGCTGACCAAGAGACCCAGTACTTC	CASSHPRQADQETQYF
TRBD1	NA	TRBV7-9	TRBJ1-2	TGTGCCAGCAGCCGTCCGGGACAGGGATATGGCTACACCTTC	CASSRPGQGYGYTF
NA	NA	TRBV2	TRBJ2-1	TGTGCCAGCAGTGATTATTATGAGCAGTTCTTC	CASSDYYEQFF
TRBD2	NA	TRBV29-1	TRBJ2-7	TGCAGCGGGCGAGCGGGGGGGCGAACCGAGCAGTACTTC	CSGRAGGRTEQYF
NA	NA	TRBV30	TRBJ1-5	TGTGCCTTCGGGCAGGGCCGCAATCAGCCCCAGCATTTT	CAFGQGRNQPQHF
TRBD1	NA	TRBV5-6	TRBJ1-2	TGTGCCAGCAGCCAACGAGTGGGACAGGGAAGGGACTATGGCTACACCTTC	CASSQRVGQGRDYGYTF
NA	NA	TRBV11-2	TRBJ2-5	TGTGCCAGCAGCTTAGCTAGCCATCAAGAGACCCAGTACTTC	CASSLASHQETQYF
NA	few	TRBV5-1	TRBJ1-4	TGCGCCAGCAGCTTGGGGACAGTGAGAAATGAAAAACTGTTTTTT	CASSLGTVRNEKLFF
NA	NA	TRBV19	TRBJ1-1	TGTGCCAGTAGTATTGGCAGGGAAAACACTGAAACTTTCTTT	CASSIGRENTETFF
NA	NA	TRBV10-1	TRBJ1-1	TGCGCCAGCAGTGAGTCGGGTCAGGGGAGTACTGAAGCTTTCTTT	CASSESGQGSTEAFF
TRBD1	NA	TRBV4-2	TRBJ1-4	TGTGCCAGCAGCCAAAGGGGGCCCAGTTCAACTAATGAAAAACTGTTTTTT	CASSQRGPSSTNEKLFF
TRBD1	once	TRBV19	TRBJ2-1	TGTGCCAGTAGTAGACAGGGATCCAATGAGCAGTTCTTC	CASSRQGSNEQFF
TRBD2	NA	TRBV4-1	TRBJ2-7	TGCGCCAGCAGCCAGACCGGACTAGCCTACGAGCAGTACTTC	CASSQTGLAYEQYF
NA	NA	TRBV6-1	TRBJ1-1	TGTGCCAGCAGTGACGGGGGTGAAGCTTTCTTT	CASSDGGEAFF
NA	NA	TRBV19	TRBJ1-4	TGTGCCAGTAGGGAGAATGAAAAACTGTTTTTT	CASRENEKLFF
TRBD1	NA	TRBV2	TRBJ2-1	TGTGCCAGCAGCAACACAGGGGCTCCCCCACCTTACAATGAGCAGTTCTTC	CASSNTGAPPPYNEQFF
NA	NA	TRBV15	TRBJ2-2	TGTGCCACCAGCAGAGCGGCAGGGAACACCGGGGAGCTGTTTTTT	CATSRAAGNTGELFF
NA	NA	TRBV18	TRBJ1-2	TGTGCCAGCTCACGGACTGATGCGAACTATGGCTACACCTTC	CASSRTDANYGYTF
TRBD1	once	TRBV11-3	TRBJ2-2	TGTGCCAGCAGCCGGGGACAGGGGAGCACCGGGGAGCTGTTTTTT	CASSRGQGSTGELFF
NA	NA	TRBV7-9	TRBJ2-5	TGTGCCGGGCCTCGCAAGACCCAGTACTTC	CAGPRKTQYF
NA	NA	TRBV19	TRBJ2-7	TGTGCCAGTAGTATAGAGTTGGGCAAGTCCTACGAGCAGTACTTC	CASSIELGKSYEQYF
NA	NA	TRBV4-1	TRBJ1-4	TGCGCCAGCAGCCAAGATCCAGGAAACGAAGAAAAACTGTTTTTT	CASSQDPGNEEKLFF
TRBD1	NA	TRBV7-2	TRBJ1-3	TGTGCCAGCAGCTTAGCGGGACAGGGTGGAAACACCATATATTTT	CASSLAGQGGNTIYF
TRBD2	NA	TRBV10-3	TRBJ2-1	TGTGCCACCCTCACTAGCGGGGGGAACAATGAGCAGTTCTTC	CATLTSGGNNEQFF
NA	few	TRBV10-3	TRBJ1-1	TGTGCCATCAGTGACCCACAGTCGGAGGGTGGAATCACTGAAGCTTTCTTT	CAISDPQSEGGITEAFF
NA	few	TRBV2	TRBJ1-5	TGTGCCAGCAGTGAATCGAGGCGAGATCAGCCCCAGCATTTT	CASSESRRDQPQHF
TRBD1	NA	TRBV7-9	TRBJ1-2	TGTGCCAGCAGCCCCGGGACAGGGGGCCGGGGCTACACCTTC	CASSPGTGGRGYTF
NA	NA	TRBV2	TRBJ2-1	TGTGCCAGCAGCCAACAGAGCTCCTACAATGAGCAGTTCTTC	CASSQQSSYNEQFF
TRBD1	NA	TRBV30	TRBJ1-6	TGTGCCTGGGGAGGGGACAGTAGCTCACCCCTCCACTTT	CAWGGDSSSPLHF
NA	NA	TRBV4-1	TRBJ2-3	TGCGCCAGCAGTCAACAGACAGATACGCAGTATTTT	CASSQQTDTQYF
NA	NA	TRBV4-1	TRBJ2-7	TGCGCCAGCAGCCAAGGCTCCGGGACCTACGAGCAGTACTTC	CASSQGSGTYEQYF
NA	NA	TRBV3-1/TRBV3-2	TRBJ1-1	TGTGCCAGCAGCCAAACACAGGAAATTCGTGAAGCTTTCTTT	CASSQTQEIREAFF
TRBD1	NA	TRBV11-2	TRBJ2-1	TGTGCCAGCAGCTTAGTTCGGACAGGGTACAATGAGCAGTTCTTC	CASSLVRTGYNEQFF
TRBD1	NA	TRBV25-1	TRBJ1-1	TGTGCCAGCAGTTTGCAGGGGGTTAATGAAGCTTTCTTT	CASSLQGVNEAFF
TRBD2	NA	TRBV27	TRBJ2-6	TGTGCCAGCAGTTTATCGGGAGGGGTAGGGGCCAACGTCCTGACTTTC	CASSLSGGVGANVLTF
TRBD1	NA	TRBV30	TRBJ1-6	TGTGCCTGGAGGGAAACGGGACAGGATAATTCACCCCTCCACTTT	CAWRETGQDNSPLHF
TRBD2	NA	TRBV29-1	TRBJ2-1	TGCAGCGTACGACTAGCGGGGGGGCGAAATGAGCAGTTCTTC	CSVRLAGGRNEQFF
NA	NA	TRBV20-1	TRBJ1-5	TGCAGTGCTAGTCCCAGTAACAATCAGCCCCAGCATTTT	CSASPSNNQPQHF
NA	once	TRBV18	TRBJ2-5	TGTGCCAGCTCACCACCGCAGGAGGCTAGGGAGACCCAGTACTTC	CASSPPQEARETQYF
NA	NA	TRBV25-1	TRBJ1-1	TGTGCCAGCAGTGGTGCCGGGGGGGAGGCCGGGGCTTTCTTT	CASSGAGGEAGAFF
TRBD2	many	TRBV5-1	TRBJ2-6	TGCGCCAGCAGCTTGACGGGACTAGCGGGGGGCTCTGGGGCCAACGTCCTGACTTTC	CASSLTGLAGGSGANVLTF
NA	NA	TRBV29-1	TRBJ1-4	TGCAGCGTTGAAGACGGGGGGCTTAGAGAAAAACTGTTTTTT	CSVEDGGLREKLFF
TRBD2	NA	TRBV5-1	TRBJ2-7	TGCGCCAGCAGCTTGGTGGCTAGCGGGGGGGCCTGGTCCTACGAGCAGTACTTC	CASSLVASGGAWSYEQYF
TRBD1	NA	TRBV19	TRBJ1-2	TGTGCCAGTAGTATGAAAACAGGGGGCATCTATGGCTACACCTTC	CASSMKTGGIYGYTF
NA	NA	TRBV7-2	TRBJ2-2	TGTGCCAGCAGCTCGTCTCCGGGGGTGATGACCGGGGAGCTGTTTTTT	CASSSSPGVMTGELFF
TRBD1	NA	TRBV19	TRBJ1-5	TGTGCCACCGGGACAGGTCTGCCCCAGCATTTT	CATGTGLPQHF
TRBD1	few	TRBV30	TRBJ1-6	TGTGCCTGGAGTGGGGACAGGGATCACTACTCCTATAATTCACCCCTCCACTTT	CAWSGDRDHYSYNSPLHF
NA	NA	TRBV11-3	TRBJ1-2	TGTGCCAGCAGCCGCACTCAACAGGGAAACTATGGCTACACCTTC	CASSRTQQGNYGYTF
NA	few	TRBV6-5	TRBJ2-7	TGTGCCAGCAGTTATGGGGGCAGGGACTACGAGCAGTACTTC	CASSYGGRDYEQYF
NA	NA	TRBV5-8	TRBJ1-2	TGTGCCAGCAGCTTTTCCTCGGGACACCCTAACTCTAACTATGGCTACACCTTC	CASSFSSGHPNSNYGYTF
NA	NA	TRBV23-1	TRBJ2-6	TGCGCCAGCAGTCAATTCCTCCACAGGGCCTCTGGGGCCAACGTCCTGACTTTC	CASSQFLHRASGANVLTF
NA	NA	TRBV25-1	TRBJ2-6	TGTGCCAGCAGTGATTACGGTGGGGCCAACGTCCTGACTTTC	CASSDYGGANVLTF
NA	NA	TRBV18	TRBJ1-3	TGTGCCAGCTCACCAAATCGAATGACCGGGACTGTCAGCTCTGGAAACACCATATATTTT	CASSPNRMTGTVSSGNTIYF